This T cell receptor beta chain originates from a study of blood T cells in healthy people across ages. Next came a second PCR, run for about 7 to 12 cycles, which used a sample-barcoded 5' primer along with a J-beta primer mix. TCRdb re-derived calls from the 5' RACE reads in MiXCR, one entry per CDR3 protein. The table includes approximately 320,000 distinct CDR3 sequences, around 30% detected once. Germline V gene lookup returns CDR1 SEHNR and CDR2 FQNEAQ (reference sequence). This CDR3 is 11 amino acids long. Trimming took 4 bases from V and 8 from J, leaving 8 bases between them. The sample taken for sequencing was blood. The chain carries TRBV7-9 and TRBJ1-1; D is ambiguous. This TCR was recovered from a woman aged 70 to 79 in good health. The CDR3 protein is CASSSNFEAFF. Here the CDR3 DNA reads TGTGCCAGCAGCTCGAATTTCGAAGCTTTCTTT.